A selection of T cell receptor beta chains follows, all from one sample in a study of blood T cells in healthy people across ages. TCRdb re-called the 5' RACE reads with MiXCR, one entry per CDR3 protein. Of fewer than 950,000 distinct CDR3 sequences listed, approximately 55% are singletons. Sequencing used blood. Every receptor here comes from an elderly man in good health. The CDR3 runs from the conserved cysteine through the conserved F or W.

v_call cdr3_aa
TRBV12-3/TRBV12-4 CASRGGWRDPYNEQFF
TRBV18 CASSIDGDQPQHF
TRBV29-1 CSVELPDRAYEQYF
TRBV5-1 CASSFEIGTSTSSGANVLTF
TRBV11-2 CASGLGVNYGYTF
TRBV5-5 CASNLDLDRADTQYF
TRBV29-1 CSVETSVFLGSGTDTQYF
TRBV29-1 CSVGQGGDTQYF
TRBV28 CASTREAGVPYEQYF
TRBV25-1 CASSEVGTGFNEQFF
TRBV20-1 CSAPGRNEQFF
TRBV6-6 CASSPGQGKTNEKLFF
TRBV27 CASSLKQGGLPSLYF
TRBV29-1 CSVVKMNTEAFF
TRBV6-5 CASGDGRQPQHF
TRBV6-5 CASSSTRLGLAGRYAYF
TRBV7-2 CASSPQSSSYNEQFF
TRBV7-2 CASSRTSGSPHEQFF
TRBV25-1 CASSEGETAMETQYF
TRBV20-1 CSARNMKSGYTF
TRBV7-3 CASSLSGTSARYEQFF
TRBV28 CASSSSAVPFTDTQYF
TRBV29-1 CSVDFCLVNTEAFF
TRBV4-1 CASSQDRVINIQYF
TRBV9 CASSVAYRRVSFTDTQYF
TRBV7-2 CASSLDRGTSGRGQYF
TRBV20-1 CSAPGLAGGTDTQYF
TRBV28 CASSFDSGNTGELFF
TRBV7-6 CASSSFSGSAYEQYF
TRBV7-2 CASRPRTSGTDTQYF
TRBV4-1 CASSPPRDRGRSYTF
TRBV12-3/TRBV12-4 CASSPANIANEQFF
TRBV9 CASGRDSSNQPQHF
TRBV18 CASSPRAGDEQYF
TRBV20-1 CSAKTSGRGGYNEQFF
TRBV5-5 CASSLLRIGGALAKNIQYF
TRBV7-8 CASSLRTGVKNIQYF
TRBV5-6 CASSSPTDTQYF
TRBV7-7 CASSLGSADNEQFF
TRBV10-3 CAISENPGGSLNTEAFF
TRBV7-2 CASSLAGTPGVVAFF
TRBV5-1 CASSTPGQGPYEQYF
TRBV3-1 CASSRLLAGGKTQYF
TRBV11-3 CASGLGRNRVDGELFF
TRBV7-8 CASSYPTIQETQYF
TRBV13 CASTSRIVGGYGYTF
TRBV28 CASSSDRGVSEQYF
TRBV21-1 CANSKAGPGEVSSYEQYF
TRBV20-1 CSAAPVDSNVWETQYF
TRBV5-1 CASRSGDRYAYF
TRBV9 CASSVMGNEQFF
TRBV6-1 CASTTRERGSGANVLTF
TRBV10-3 CAISSGETQYF
TRBV11-3 CASSSGGGPGTDTQYF
TRBV5-1 CASSPGQGPTDTQYF
TRBV25-1 CASSEYLRRNNEQFF
TRBV2 CASTRPETQYF
TRBV28 CASQRGGDIQYF
TRBV4-1 CASSQLPFIRDGRNIQYF